This T cell receptor beta chain was recovered during a study of CD8 T cells in ankylosing spondylitis. Each CDR3 protein gets one entry after TCRdb re-called the 5' RACE reads with MiXCR. The table shows 350,000 or so distinct CDR3 sequences, with roughly 11% occurring only once. This clonotype was seen ten or more times. In germline, CDR1 is ENHRY, CDR2 SYGVKD. Deletions cut 3 bases from V and 8 bases from J, with 13 bases between. This CDR3 contains 14 residues. This chain joins TRBV10-3 and TRBJ2-2; D gene unclear. This TCR was sampled from a female donor with ankylosing spondylitis or in good health (not recorded which). The sample was blood, either unsorted or a sorted T cell fraction (not recorded which). The CDR3 DNA reads TGTGCCATCAGTGAAGGGCAGGTAACAGGGGAGCTGTTTTTT. Translated: CAISEGQVTGELFF.